This passage covers 16 T cell receptor beta chains from one sample sequenced in a study of shared clonotypes between healthy human individuals. Some clones are missing from TCRdb's copy, which holds only in-frame ones; the method was immunoSEQ multiplex PCR. The table shows approximately 2,300,000 clones, with 85% to 95% occurring only once. Sequencing was done on a sample of naive CD4+ T cells from PBMCs. As for subset: CD45RA+ positively selected. These receptors were taken from a man aged 18 to 30 in good health. Some clones in this sample may be carry-over from other donors' samples.

This sequence joins TRBV2 and TRBJ2-1; 13 nucleotides align to TRBD2. Germline V gives CDR1 SNHLY, CDR2 FYNNEI. CDR3 length: 14 amino acids. V was clipped by 4 bases and J by 8 bases; unmatched bases: 2. The CDR3 spells CASSGLAGGDEQFF. CDR3 sequence (DNA): TGTGCCAGCAGTGGACTAGCGGGAGGTGATGAGCAGTTCTTC.

With respect to this clone: The sample holds other DNA sequences that translate to the same CDR3. V is TRBV28 and J is TRBJ1-5, with TRBD1 identical over 10 bases. Germline V gives CDR1 MDHEN, CDR2 SYDVKM. Trimming took 6 bases from V and 4 from J; bases not matched to a gene: 3. CDR3 length: 14 amino acids. The CDR3 protein is CASSRTGGNQPQHF. The CDR3 nucleotides read TGTGCCAGCAGCCGGACAGGGGGTAATCAGCCCCAGCATTTT. The full variable domain, completed using reference TRBV28 and TRBJ1-5, is DVKVTQSSRYLVKRTGEKVFLECVQDMDHENMFWYRQDPGLGLRLIYFSYDVKMKEKGDIPEGYSVSREKKERFSLILESASTNQTSMYLCASSRTGGNQPQHFGDGTRLSIL.

This rearrangement joins TRBV28 to TRBJ2-7, with D possibly being TRBD2 (7 bases). The CDR3 has 15 amino acids. V was cut by 0 bases and J by 5 bases, with 14 bases left in between. CDR1 and CDR2 (germline): MDHEN, SYDVKM. Here the CDR3 reads CASSLWGGRVNEQYF. DNA for the CDR3: TGTGCCAGCAGTTTATGGGGGGGGCGAGTTAACGAGCAGTACTTC.

The CDR3 DNA reads TGTGCCAGCAGATCTACAGGGGCGAACTATGGCTACACCTTC. This translates into CASRSTGANYGYTF. The chain has TRBV5-4 and TRBJ1-2; 7 bases line up with TRBD1. Germline loops: CDR1 SGHNT, CDR2 YYREEE (reference sequence). V lost 5 bases and J lost 2; bases outside the gene matches: 6. This CDR3 has 14 residues.

In its sample, this clone was seen once. The chain is built from TRBV28 and TRBJ1-5; weak D call: TRBD1 (6 bases). The CDR3 length is 13 residues. Between the trimmed V and J ends, which lost 7 bases and 2 bases, there was a span of 9 bases. CDR1 MDHEN and CDR2 SYDVKM come from the germline V gene. The CDR3 is CASNRDGNQPQHF. In nucleotides, the CDR3 is TGTGCCAGCAACAGGGATGGCAATCAGCCCCAGCATTTT.

The chain recombines TRBV4-2 with TRBJ2-3; D remains unclear. The CDR3 spans 15 residues. Trimming stripped 0 bases from V and 4 bases from J, with 11 bases between. Germline V gives CDR1 LGHNA, CDR2 YNFKEQ. CDR3 loop: CASSQEFRVPDTQYF. Here the CDR3 DNA reads TGTGCCAGCAGCCAAGAGTTTCGGGTCCCAGATACGCAGTATTTT.

The rearrangement joins TRBV6-4 to TRBJ2-2; 7 bases map to TRBD1. The germline CDR1 and CDR2 sequences are MRHNA and SNTAGT. V dropped 6 bases and J dropped 0; count of bases not matched to a gene: 7. This CDR3 contains 16 residues. CDR3 residues: CASREQGSPNTGELFF. The CDR3 DNA reads as TGTGCCAGCAGGGAACAGGGGTCCCCGAACACCGGGGAGCTGTTTTTT.

This chain connects TRBV5-1 to TRBJ2-5; TRBD2 agrees at 7 bases. The CDR3 is 15 amino acids. CDR1 SGHRS and CDR2 YFSETQ come from the germline V gene. J was trimmed by 4 bases and V by 0 bases; bases with no gene match: 6. The CDR3 protein is CASSLGMPGGETQYF. DNA for the CDR3: TGCGCCAGCAGCTTGGGGATGCCGGGGGGAGAGACCCAGTACTTC.

V is TRBV7-9 and J is TRBJ2-1, with a possible D match to TRBD2 (6 bases). Trimming left V 3 bases short and J 14 bases short, with 14 bases between. Germline values: CDR1 SEHNR, CDR2 FQNEAQ (reference sequence). This CDR3 has 12 amino acids. The CDR3 protein is CASSLAGPLEFF. DNA for the CDR3: TGTGCCAGCAGCTTGGCGGGACCATTAGAGTTCTTC.

The rearrangement joins TRBV11-1 to TRBJ2-5; 10 nucleotides agree with TRBD2. The CDR3 has 18 amino acids. The germline V gene has CDR1 SGHAT and CDR2 FQDESV (reference sequence). After removal of 5 bases from V and 5 bases from J, the junction contained 17 bases not matched to a gene. CDR3 region: CASSDSWLAGALGETQYF. The CDR3 DNA reads as TGTGCCAGCAGCGATAGCTGGCTAGCGGGGGCCTTGGGGGAGACCCAGTACTTC. Filled out from reference TRBV11-1 and TRBJ2-5, the complete variable domain reads EAEVAQSPRYKITEKSQAVAFWCDPISGHATLYWYRQILGQGPELLVQFQDESVVDDSQLPKDRFSAERLKGVDSTLKIQPAELGDSAMYLCASSDSWLAGALGETQYFGPGTRLLVL.

This clone has more than one count but fewer than ten. V is TRBV29-1 and J is TRBJ1-1; no clear D gene. The germline gives CDR1 SQVTM, CDR2 ANQGSEA. Between the trimmed V and J ends, which lost 2 bases and 11 bases, there was a span of 12 bases. The CDR3 is 11 amino acids. The CDR3 DNA follows: TGCAGCGTTGAATCCCGGAGTGGGGCTTTCTTT. Translating gives CSVESRSGAFF.

This rearrangement joins TRBV28 to TRBJ2-1; 8 bases fit TRBD2. CDR1 is MDHEN, CDR2 SYDVKM, per germline. V was clipped by 4 bases and J by 2 bases; unmatched bases: 7. The CDR3 contains 16 residues. For the CDR3, the DNA is TGTGCCAGCAGTTCCCTCCTTAGCGGGACCTACAATGAGCAGTTCTTC. Translated: CASSSLLSGTYNEQFF.

The chain combines TRBV18 with TRBJ2-3; 7 bases agree with TRBD1. With 5 bases clipped from V and 0 bases from J, the junction kept 5 bases outside the gene matches. In germline, CDR1 is KGHSH, CDR2 LQKENI. This CDR3 comprises 15 residues. CDR3 in amino acids: CASSLTGMSTDTQYF. The DNA for the CDR3 is TGTGCCAGCTCATTGACAGGGATGAGCACAGATACGCAGTATTTT.

CDR3 region: CASGTGSSYNEQFF. CDR3 in DNA: TGCGCCAGCGGGACGGGGAGCTCCTACAATGAGCAGTTCTTC. The genes are TRBV5-1 and TRBJ2-1; D is tentatively TRBD1 or TRBD2 (5 bases each). V was pared by 7 bases and J by 0 bases, with 11 bases between. Germline CDR1 and CDR2: SGHRS and YFSETQ. The CDR3 length is 14 residues.

This clone was seen a single time. The chain is built from TRBV28 and TRBJ2-7; D is tentatively TRBD1 or TRBD2 (5 bases each). This CDR3 region has 15 residues. CDR1 and CDR2 (germline): MDHEN, SYDVKM. V was trimmed by 3 bases and J by 6 bases, leaving 18 bases between them. The DNA of the CDR3 is TGTGCCAGCAGTTTGATGAGGGGATCGACGAGCGAGCAGTACTTC. Translated: CASSLMRGSTSEQYF. Drawing the rest from reference TRBV28 and TRBJ2-7, the complete variable domain is DVKVTQSSRYLVKRTGEKVFLECVQDMDHENMFWYRQDPGLGLRLIYFSYDVKMKEKGDIPEGYSVSREKKERFSLILESASTNQTSMYLCASSLMRGSTSEQYFGPGTRLTVT.

This clone was seen only a few times. The chain couples TRBV7-2 to TRBJ1-2; D ambiguous. Per germline, CDR1 SGHTA and CDR2 FQGNSA. V lost 5 bases to trimming and J lost 4 bases, with 14 bases between them. This CDR3 region has 14 residues. This CDR3 is CASSPTRHTYGYTF. The CDR3 nucleotides are TGTGCCAGCAGCCCCACTCGTCATACCTATGGCTACACCTTC.